A selection of T cell receptor beta chains follows, all from one sample in a study of Ad26.COV2.S vaccination and SARS-CoV-2 variants. Using immunoSEQ multiplex PCR, the repertoire was profiled, and TCRdb retains in-frame clones only, with some absent. The profile shows some 300,000 clones, about 82% of them singletons. The source was peripheral blood, collected in a trial of Ad26.COV2.S vaccine versus placebo. These receptors originate from a person aged 18-60 years who received the Ad26.COV2.S COVID-19 vaccine or a placebo. CDR3s include the opening cysteine and the closing phenylalanine or tryptophan. D genes are given only for firm matches. Size is stated for part of the rows, as once, few or many counts, or as a class when the clone is expanded.

-	TRBJ2-5	TRBV27	TRBD2	TGTGCCAGCAGTTTGGAACGGGAGGCGACCCAGTACTTC	CASSLEREATQYF
-	TRBJ2-3	TRBV7-3	-	TGTGCCAGCAGGGGAAGATGGGTAACAGATACGCAGTATTTT	CASRGRWVTDTQYF
-	TRBJ2-7	TRBV5-1	-	TGCGCCAGCAGCTCCCCAGGGGTTTACGAGCAGTACTTC	CASSSPGVYEQYF
-	TRBJ2-3	TRBV19	TRBD2	TGTGCCAGTAGTTCTAGCGGGGGAGGGACAGATACGCAGTATTTT	CASSSSGGGTDTQYF
-	TRBJ1-1	TRBV6-6	-	TGTGCCAGCCCCCTGGGGACTGAAGCTTTCTTT	CASPLGTEAFF
-	TRBJ2-2	TRBV5-1	-	TGCGCCAGCAGCTTGGCCCTTACAGTAACCGGGGAGCTGTTTTTT	CASSLALTVTGELFF
once	TRBJ1-1	TRBV30	-	TGTGCCTGGAGTTCTGGGACTGAAGCTTTCTTT	CAWSSGTEAFF
-	TRBJ2-5	TRBV19	-	TGTGCCAGTAGGAGCCTGGTGGGACCTACAGGAACCCAGTACTTC	CASRSLVGPTGTQYF
-	TRBJ1-1	TRBV5-4	TRBD1	TGTGCCAGCAGCCAAACAGGGGTCCCTGAAGCTTTCTTT	CASSQTGVPEAFF
-	TRBJ1-2	TRBV24-1	-	TGTGCCACCAGTACCGGTCGGGCTAACTATGGCTACACCTTC	CATSTGRANYGYTF
-	TRBJ1-5	TRBV6-5	-	TGTGCCACTCGACGGGCCCCCGATCAGCCCCAGCATTTT	CATRRAPDQPQHF
-	TRBJ1-1	TRBV3-1/TRBV3-2	-	TGTGCCAGCAGCCAAGATGACAGCAAGAACACTGAAGCTTTCTTT	CASSQDDSKNTEAFF
-	TRBJ2-7	TRBV12-3/TRBV12-4	TRBD1	TGTGCCAGCAGTTCCGCCACAGGGGTCGAGCAGTACTTC	CASSSATGVEQYF
once	TRBJ1-6	TRBV7-8	-	TGTGCCAGCAGCTTGTCGGGAGGGTATTCCTATAATTCACCCCTCCACTTT	CASSLSGGYSYNSPLHF
once	TRBJ2-2	TRBV11-3	TRBD1	TGTGCCAGCAGCCAGGGGACAGGGCTGAACACCGGGGAGCTGTTTTTT	CASSQGTGLNTGELFF
-	TRBJ1-2	TRBV5-4	-	TGTGCCAGCAGCCCGGACATAAACTATGGCTACACCTTC	CASSPDINYGYTF
many	TRBJ2-3	TRBV10-3	TRBD2	TGTGCCATCAGTTCTAGCGGGGGGGATTCAGATACGCAGTATTTT	CAISSSGGDSDTQYF
-	TRBJ1-3	TRBV19	-	TGTGCCAGTAGCCGGGACGGGCCTATTCGTGGAAACACCATATATTTT	CASSRDGPIRGNTIYF
-	TRBJ2-7	TRBV11-2	-	TGTGCCAGCAGCTTAGATCTGAACGGTGCCTACGAGCAGTACTTC	CASSLDLNGAYEQYF
-	TRBJ1-6	TRBV27	-	TGTGCCAGCAGTGAAACCGGACGAACGGGGAATTCACCCCTCCACTTT	CASSETGRTGNSPLHF
-	TRBJ2-1	TRBV28	-	TGTGCCAGCAGGACCCCAATGGAGGCCGTCTTC	CASRTPMEAVF
-	TRBJ1-3	TRBV7-6	TRBD1	TGTGCCAGCAGCGCGGACAGGGGGCGAAACACCATATATTTT	CASSADRGRNTIYF
few	TRBJ1-2	TRBV18	-	TGTGCCAGCTCACCTGACACTAACTATGGCTACACCTTC	CASSPDTNYGYTF
-	TRBJ2-1	TRBV6-5	-	TGTGCCAGCAGACGGGACTTGGGGGAGCAGTTCTTC	CASRRDLGEQFF
-	TRBJ2-6	TRBV9	-	TGTGCCAGCAGCGTTGTCGGCTCTGGGGCCAACGTCCTGACTTTC	CASSVVGSGANVLTF
-	TRBJ2-1	TRBV27	-	TGTGCCAGCAGTATAGGGACAACCTACAATGAGCAGTTCTTC	CASSIGTTYNEQFF